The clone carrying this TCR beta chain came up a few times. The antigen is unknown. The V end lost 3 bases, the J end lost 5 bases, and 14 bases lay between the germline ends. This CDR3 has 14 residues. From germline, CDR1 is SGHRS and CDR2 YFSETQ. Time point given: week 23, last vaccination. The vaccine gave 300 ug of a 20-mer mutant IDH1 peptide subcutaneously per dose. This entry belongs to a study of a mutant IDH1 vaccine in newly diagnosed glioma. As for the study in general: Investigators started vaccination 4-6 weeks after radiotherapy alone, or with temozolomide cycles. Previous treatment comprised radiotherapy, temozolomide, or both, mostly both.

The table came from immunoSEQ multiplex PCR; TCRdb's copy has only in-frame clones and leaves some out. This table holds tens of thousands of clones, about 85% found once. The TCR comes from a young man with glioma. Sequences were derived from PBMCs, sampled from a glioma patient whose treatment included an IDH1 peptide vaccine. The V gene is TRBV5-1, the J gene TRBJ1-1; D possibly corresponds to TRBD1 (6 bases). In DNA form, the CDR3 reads TGCGCCAGCAGCTACCACAGGGTAGGGACTGAAGCTTTCTTT. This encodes CASSYHRVGTEAFF.